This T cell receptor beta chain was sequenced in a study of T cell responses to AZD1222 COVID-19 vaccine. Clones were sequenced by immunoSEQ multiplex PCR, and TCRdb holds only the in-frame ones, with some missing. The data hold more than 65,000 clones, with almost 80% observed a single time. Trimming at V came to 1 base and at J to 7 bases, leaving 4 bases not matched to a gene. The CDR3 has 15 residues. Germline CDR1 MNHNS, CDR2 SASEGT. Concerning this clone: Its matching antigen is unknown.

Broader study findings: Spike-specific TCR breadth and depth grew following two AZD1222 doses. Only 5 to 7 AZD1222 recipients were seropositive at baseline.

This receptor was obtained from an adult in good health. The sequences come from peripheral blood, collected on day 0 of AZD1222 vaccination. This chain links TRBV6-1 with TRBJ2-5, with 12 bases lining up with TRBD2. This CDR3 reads CASSEGRTSGMTQYF. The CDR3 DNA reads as TGTGCCAGCAGTGAAGGCAGGACTAGCGGGATGACCCAGTACTTC.